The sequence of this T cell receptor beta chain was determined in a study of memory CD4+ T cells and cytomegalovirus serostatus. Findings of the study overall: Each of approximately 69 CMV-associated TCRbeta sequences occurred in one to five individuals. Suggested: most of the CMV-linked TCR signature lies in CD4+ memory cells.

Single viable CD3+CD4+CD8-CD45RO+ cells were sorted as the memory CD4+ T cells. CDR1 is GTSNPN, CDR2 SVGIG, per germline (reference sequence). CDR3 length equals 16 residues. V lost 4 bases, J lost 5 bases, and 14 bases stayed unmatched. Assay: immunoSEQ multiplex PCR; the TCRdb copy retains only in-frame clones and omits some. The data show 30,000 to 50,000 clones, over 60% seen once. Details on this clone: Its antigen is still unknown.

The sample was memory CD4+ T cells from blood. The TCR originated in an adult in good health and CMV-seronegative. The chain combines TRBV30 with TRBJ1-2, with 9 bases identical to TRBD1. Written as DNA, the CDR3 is TGTGCCTGGACTCACTTGGGACAGGGTTCGGGATATGGCTACACCTTC. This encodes CAWTHLGQGSGYGYTF.